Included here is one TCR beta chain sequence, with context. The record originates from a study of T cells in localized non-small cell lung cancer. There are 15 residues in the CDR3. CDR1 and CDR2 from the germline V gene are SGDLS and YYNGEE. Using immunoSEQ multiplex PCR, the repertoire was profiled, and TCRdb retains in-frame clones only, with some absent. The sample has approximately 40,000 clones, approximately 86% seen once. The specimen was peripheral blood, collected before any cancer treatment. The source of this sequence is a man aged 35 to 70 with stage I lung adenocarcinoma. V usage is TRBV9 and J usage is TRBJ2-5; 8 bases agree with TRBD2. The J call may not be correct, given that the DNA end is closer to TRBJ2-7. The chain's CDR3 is CASSPMGAGGHEQYF. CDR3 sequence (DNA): TGTGCCAGCAGCCCCATGGGGGCGGGAGGCCACGAGCAGTACTTC.